Below, one TCR beta chain is given with its context. Antigen specificity is unknown. Germline CDR1 is MNHEY and CDR2 is SVGEGT. The CDR3 has 16 amino acids. Trimming shortened V by 0 bases and J by 1 base, and 10 bases separated the two germline ends. These data are taken from a study of response to subunit inactivated influenza vaccine. Study outcomes and limitations: Few new T cells, the authors suggested, are recruited by each seasonal influenza vaccination.

Via MiXCR, TCRdb re-called the RT-PCR reads, giving one row per CDR3 protein. The sample records approximately 730,000 distinct CDR3 sequences, approximately 15% being singletons. This sample comprised PBMCs from blood, obtained 14 to 15 days before vaccination. This chain joins TRBV6-2 or TRBV6-3 and TRBJ2-1; a possible D gene is TRBD2 (6 bases). The origin of this receptor is a man aged 50-60 years who received an inactivated influenza vaccine. The CDR3 spells CASSYSIAGSYNEQFF. Written as DNA, the CDR3 is TGTGCCAGCAGTTACTCGATTGCGGGGTCCTACAATGAGCAGTTCTTC.